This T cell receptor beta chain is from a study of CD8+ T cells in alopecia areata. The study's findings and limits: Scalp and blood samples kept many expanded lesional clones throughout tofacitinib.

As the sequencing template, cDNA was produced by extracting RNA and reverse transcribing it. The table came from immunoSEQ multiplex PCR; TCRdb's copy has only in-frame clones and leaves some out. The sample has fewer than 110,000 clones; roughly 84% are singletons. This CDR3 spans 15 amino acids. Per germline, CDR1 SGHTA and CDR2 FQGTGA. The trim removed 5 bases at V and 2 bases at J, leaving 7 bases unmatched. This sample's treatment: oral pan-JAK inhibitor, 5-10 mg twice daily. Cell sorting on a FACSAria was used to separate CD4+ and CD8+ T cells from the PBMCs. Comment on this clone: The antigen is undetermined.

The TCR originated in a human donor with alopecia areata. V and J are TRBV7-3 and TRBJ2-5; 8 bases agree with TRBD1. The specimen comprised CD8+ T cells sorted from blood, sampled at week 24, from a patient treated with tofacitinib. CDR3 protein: CASSRFGQGQETQYF. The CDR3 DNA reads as TGTGCCAGCAGCCGTTTCGGACAGGGACAAGAGACCCAGTACTTC.